This T cell receptor (beta chain) was sequenced in a study of blood T cells in healthy people across ages (dated by TCRdb to 2013 to 2016). General notes on the study: In model experiments, template switching captured roughly one uniquely barcoded TCR beta cDNA molecule for every two T cells. To track age-related changes in TCR beta repertoire diversity, the study relied on deep sequencing normalized with unique cDNA molecular identifiers. The donors were divided into four age groups: young (average about 15 years), middle-aged (roughly 40), aged (under 70) and long-lived (around 87). Two additional independent replicas of 1 million unique cDNA reads from the same blood draw were analyzed for two donors (one aged 18 to 29 and one aged 80 or older). Beyond this particular receptor, the publication reports: The percentage of naive T cells measured by flow cytometry correlated strongly with observed TCR beta diversity. Since profiling was done on bulk unsorted PBMCs, naive and antigen-experienced compartments could not be conclusively compared. Estimates of total diversity from one million sequenced T cells were regarded as lower bounds and underestimates. Observed TCR beta diversity per million T cells fell roughly linearly with age, and a significant reduction was already apparent by age roughly 40. Donor CMV infection status was unknown, potentially confounding age-related changes in expanded clonotypes. Compared with the aged group, the long-lived group had more naive CD4+ T cells, fewer expanded clones and increased TCR diversity, a pattern suggesting age selection.

The CDR3 sequence holds 15 residues, the cysteine and phenylalanine included. Solely the CDR3 DNA is kept, with 45 bases framed from the first base. The germline V gene (reference sequence) specifies SEHNR as CDR1 and FQNEAQ as CDR2. The junction carries 15 bases between V and J, which are trimmed by 4 bases and 3 bases respectively. The sample holds a few counts of this clonotype. The antigen it binds to is not known. There are no base qualities to consult, and no much larger clone falls within one base. The method was 5' RACE. Sequenced using an Illumina HiSeq 2500. The second PCR ran for roughly 7 to 12 cycles and used a J-beta primer mix along with a sample-barcoded 5' primer. Each TCR beta cDNA molecule received a unique molecular identifier from a template-switch 5' adaptor carrying 12 random nucleotides. Each sample yielded at least 3 million CDR3-containing paired-end reads. First-strand cDNA synthesis was performed from all RNA using the Mint cDNA synthesis kit, with priming by a TRBC-specific oligonucleotide. Following uracil-DNA glycosylase treatment, all cDNA underwent a first 18-cycle PCR with the universal primers M1SS and BC2_uni_R. The study's processing was this. Each sample was normalized by randomly selecting 1 million high-quality reads, each carrying a distinct molecular identifier. Instead of being binned into consensus sequences, reads that shared molecular identifiers were thrown out. CDR3 identification, clonotype clustering and error correction used MiTCR with a Q25 quality threshold and the strictest error-elimination algorithm. A nonparametric unseen species model using Euler transformation provided a lower-bound estimate of total TCR beta diversity. TCRdb took the public reads, trimmed them with fastp at Q25, ran MiXCR for clone calling and kept in-frame beta chains. Records with the same CDR3 protein are collapsed into one entry carrying the most frequent genes and DNA. TCRdb's processing, not the authors' own work, is the source of the V and J calls. This sample has 600,000 to 900,000 distinct CDR3 sequences in its table, and around 25% of those were observed once. Of the sample, 2.5% to 3.5% falls within the top ten clones.

Systemically healthy Caucasian individuals from Russia, some 38 in total and aged roughly 6 to 100 years, were included as donors. Each donor gave approximately 10 milliliters of peripheral blood, collected into EDTA-treated Vacutainer tubes. Ficoll-Paque density-gradient centrifugation was used to isolate PBMCs, with at least 7 million per sample. Total RNA, at least 6 micrograms per sample, was extracted from PBMCs with Trizol reagent. For every donor, flow cytometry on a PBMC aliquot measured the percentage of naive CD45RAhigh/CD27high T cells. These data were likewise used in another study, on T cells of mothers and their children. The second paper states: Donors were nine systemically healthy Caucasian individuals: three mothers and their six children. cDNA synthesis consumed the entire amount of extracted RNA, loaded at approximately 1.6 ug RNA in each 15 ul reaction. In the second PCR, sample barcodes and 2-4 random nucleotides were introduced via the M1S primer. Each mother yielded over 10 million TCR beta CDR3 reads and each child some 3 million reads. Thymic selection similarly shapes TCR recombination output in related and unrelated pairs, with minor effect from inherited differences. Related mother-child pairs always showed normalized repertoire overlap that was slightly higher than in unrelated mother-child pairs, though the difference was never significant. No persistent microchimeric T cell clones were detected, at a sensitivity of roughly 100 clones per million clonotypes. Deep NGS was used in the study to compare the TCR beta repertoires of mothers and children and to look for features that separate related mother-child pairs from unrelated individuals. The mean age was about 38 +/- 4 years for the mothers and approximately 11 +/- 4 years for the children. After adapters were ligated using NEBNext reagents, the libraries underwent 100+100 nt paired-end sequencing on an Illumina HiSeq 2000. Mother and child libraries were prepared a month apart and sequenced in separate runs to prevent cross-contamination. Between roughly 500,000 and 2,000,000 distinct TCR beta clonotypes were identified per donor. Naive TCR beta clonotypes were estimated from low-frequency clonotypes matched to each donor's FACS-determined naive share, without sorting.

This clonotype originated in a boy aged 5 to 17 in good health. The chain employs TRBV7-9 and TRBJ1-2, with no confidently assigned D gene. Sequenced material: blood. The DNA sequence is TGTGCCAGCAGCTCCGAAGACCAGTACCACTATGGCTACACCTTC. Translated, it gives CASSSEDQYHYGYTF.